Listed below are T cell receptor beta chains from one sample, sequenced in a study of cytomegalovirus exposure and HLA in healthy donors. TCRdb's table, derived via immunoSEQ multiplex PCR, lists solely in-frame clones and lacks some. The data show 65,000 or so clones, around 96% seen once. Sequenced: PBMCs. The source is a man aged 18-30 years in good health and CMV-seropositive. The CDR3 runs from the conserved cysteine through the conserved F or W. The D gene is left open where the match is weak. Not all rows give a size; the values are once, few, many and, for expanded clones, a class.

v_gene,abundance,d_gene,j_gene,CDR3aa,CDR3nt
TRBV7-8,-,-,TRBJ2-7,CASSARAILSYEQYF,TGTGCCAGCAGCGCCAGGGCGATTCTATCCTACGAGCAGTACTTC
TRBV7-9,-,-,TRBJ1-1,CASSHVGGSRGKTEAFF,TGTGCCAGCAGCCACGTGGGGGGAAGTCGCGGAAAAACTGAAGCTTTCTTT
TRBV5-1,-,-,TRBJ2-5,CASSMAIGVTLEETQYF,TGCGCCAGCAGCATGGCCATCGGGGTCACATTGGAAGAGACCCAGTACTTC
TRBV27,-,-,TRBJ2-1,CASRRGYNEQFF,TGTGCCAGCCGTCGGGGGTACAATGAGCAGTTCTTC
TRBV9,-,-,TRBJ1-2,CASNPGRGGYGYTF,TGTGCCAGCAACCCCGGGAGGGGGGGCTATGGCTACACCTTC
TRBV7-9,-,TRBD2,TRBJ2-1,CASSWPLGLAVSSYNEQFF,TGTGCCAGCAGCTGGCCACTCGGACTAGCGGTTAGCTCCTACAATGAGCAGTTCTTC
TRBV29-1,-,TRBD1,TRBJ1-2,CSVGVDREFWIGGYTF,TGCAGCGTTGGAGTAGACAGGGAATTTTGGATTGGTGGCTACACCTTC
TRBV27,-,-,TRBJ2-1,CASSLWGQNSYNEQFF,TGTGCCAGCAGTTTATGGGGACAAAACTCCTACAATGAGCAGTTCTTC
TRBV28,-,-,TRBJ1-1,CASRTYSTGWLGF,TGTGCCAGCAGGACCTATTCCACAGGGTGGTTGGGCTTT
TRBV7-9,-,-,TRBJ1-2,CASSLGAGVQGYTF,TGTGCCAGCAGCTTAGGTGCGGGAGTACAGGGCTACACCTTC
TRBV14,-,-,TRBJ1-1,CASSVWGEGTEAFF,TGTGCCAGCAGCGTATGGGGGGAGGGGACCGAAGCTTTCTTT
TRBV7-2,once,TRBD2,TRBJ2-1,CASSLVRLAVYNEQFF,TGTGCCAGCAGCTTAGTAAGGCTAGCGGTCTACAATGAGCAGTTCTTC
TRBV5-5,-,TRBD2,TRBJ2-3,CASSSIKASGGMTDTQYF,TGTGCCAGCAGCTCGATCAAAGCTAGCGGGGGTATGACAGATACGCAGTATTTT
TRBV30,-,-,TRBJ2-7,CAWSVPATAYEQYF,TGTGCCTGGAGTGTACCCGCGACAGCCTACGAGCAGTACTTC
TRBV28,-,-,TRBJ1-1,CASSLEAGLNTEAFF,TGTGCCAGCAGTTTAGAGGCAGGGTTGAACACTGAAGCTTTCTTT
TRBV19,-,TRBD1,TRBJ2-2,CASQGTGAPTGELFF,TGTGCCAGCCAAGGGACAGGGGCTCCCACCGGGGAGCTGTTTTTT
TRBV7-9,-,-,TRBJ2-7,CASSTLEGSTTYEQYF,TGTGCCAGCAGCACACTGGAGGGCTCAACAACCTACGAGCAGTACTTC
TRBV4-2,many,TRBD1,TRBJ1-6,CASSQEGETGSSPLHF,TGTGCCAGCAGCCAAGAGGGGGAGACAGGGAGTTCACCCCTCCACTTT
TRBV7-2,few,-,TRBJ2-1,CASSLWAGNEQFF,TGTGCCAGCAGCTTATGGGCAGGGAATGAGCAGTTCTTC
TRBV27,-,TRBD1,TRBJ1-1,CASSTDRGPLKMNTEAFF,TGTGCCAGCAGTACGGACAGGGGGCCTCTTAAAATGAACACTGAAGCTTTCTTT
TRBV5-1,-,TRBD1,TRBJ1-1,CASSFYRGLGTEAFF,TGCGCCAGCAGCTTCTACAGGGGGCTGGGCACTGAAGCTTTCTTT
TRBV5-4,once,TRBD1,TRBJ1-4,CASSSWTGGATNEKLFF,TGTGCCAGCAGTTCTTGGACAGGCGGTGCAACTAATGAAAAACTGTTTTTT
TRBV4-1,-,TRBD2,TRBJ2-4,CASSQGLAGVLAKNIQYF,TGCGCCAGCAGCCAAGGACTAGCGGGAGTTCTAGCCAAAAACATTCAGTACTTC
TRBV6-5,-,TRBD2,TRBJ2-1,CASSSSGGAYNEQFF,TGTGCCAGCAGTTCAAGCGGGGGGGCCTACAATGAGCAGTTCTTC
TRBV29-1,-,TRBD1,TRBJ2-1,CSVERGPEYNEQFF,TGCAGCGTTGAGAGGGGGCCGGAATACAATGAGCAGTTCTTC
TRBV29-1,once,TRBD2,TRBJ2-7,CSVDPSGSGYEQYF,TGCAGCGTTGATCCCAGCGGGAGTGGTTACGAGCAGTACTTC
TRBV7-9,-,TRBD2,TRBJ2-7,CASSLGVAGSYEQYF,TGTGCCAGCAGCTTAGGGGTAGCGGGGTCCTACGAGCAGTACTTC
TRBV5-5,-,-,TRBJ2-7,CASSLVLGAGVILTYEQYF,TGTGCCAGCAGCTTGGTACTTGGGGCAGGGGTGATCCTTACCTACGAGCAGTACTTC
TRBV27,-,TRBD2,TRBJ2-1,CASSPRPPGRVVGYNEQFF,TGTGCCAGCAGTCCCCGACCACCAGGGAGGGTAGTGGGATACAATGAGCAGTTCTTC
TRBV27,-,-,TRBJ2-3,CATRPTPPDTQYF,TGTGCCACCAGACCGACACCGCCAGATACGCAGTATTTT
TRBV4-1,-,-,TRBJ1-5,CASSQSGGPQHF,TGCGCCAGCAGCCAGAGCGGGGGGCCCCAGCATTTT
TRBV15,-,TRBD1,TRBJ2-7,CATSATDRGGYEQYF,TGTGCCACCAGCGCGACAGACAGGGGAGGCTACGAGCAGTACTTC